Included here is one T cell receptor (beta chain) sequence, with context. Its recognized antigen is unknown. It has no much larger one-base neighbor in the sample; base qualities were not kept. The cohort comprised some 700 healthy bone marrow donors. At the time of sampling, every cohort member was nominally healthy, though immune exposures that went unrecorded were likely present. The donor tested CMV seronegative, placing the donor among the approximately 400 seronegative members of the cohort. Each donor provided a peripheral blood sample, and peripheral blood mononuclear cells were used for TCR beta sequencing. Genomic DNA was extracted from the blood cell samples with the Qiagen DNeasy Blood Extraction Kit. The sample belongs to a study of cytomegalovirus exposure and HLA in healthy donors (dated by TCRdb to between 2016 and 2019). In the study overall: In an earlier analysis of roughly 500 of the donors, approximately 260 Gb of sequence data and 90 million to 120 million unique TCR beta sequences from about 180 million T cells were reported. All discovery cohort repertoires had been generated using a single sequencing platform. HLA typing included class I and class II loci at four-digit resolution. To decide whether each TCR beta V gene segment behaved as functional or pseudogenic, an earlier analysis of some 570 of the donors relied on high-throughput TCR beta sequencing. A later genetic analysis used genome-wide SNP genotypes for about three fifths of the 666 donors, treating that subset as a discovery cohort. Because of strong linkage in the cohort, a few DR-DQ haplotypes were treated as single units for association and clustering. Across 398 genotyped donors of the cohort, an average of roughly 230,000 unique TCR beta nucleotide sequences per donor were sequenced, and roughly 20% of those sequences were non-productive. Donor age, sex, ethnicity and CMV serostatus were collected together with the repertoire data. About 300 gigabases of sequencing data and 80 million or so unique TCR sequences were included in an early release covering 500 to 750 HLA-typed donors. Rather than using new phenotypic data, the later analysis identified candidate immune exposures from TCR beta sequences and from how often those sequences occurred across donors. Using immunosequencing, the study profiled T cell repertoires from approximately 700 subjects and related those repertoires to cytomegalovirus serostatus. The number of typed donors differed by locus: roughly 620-630 for A, B, C, DRB1 and DQB1; 500 to 550 for DQA1; approximately 600 for DPA1; and around 490 for DPB1. In a later analysis, previously published TCR beta repertoires from 550 to 700 donors were re-analyzed and high-resolution HLA genotyping was added so that TCR occurrence patterns could be studied. Along with the roughly 670-subject first cohort, a separate validation cohort of over 90 different subjects was used. To predict cytomegalovirus infection status, the study brought together high-throughput TCR immunosequencing, statistical association of individual TCRs with disease status, and machine learning. Of the roughly 410 genotyped donors, more than 75% were placed in the genetic ancestry cluster associated with self-reported Caucasian donors. The study aimed to test whether signatures of past pathogen exposure could be identified by cataloging public T cell receptors. What the work shows at the level of the full study, not this receptor alone: In a later analysis, HLA-associated TCR beta chains showed more clonal expansion and lower generation probabilities than non-associated chains that were equally common. CMV serostatus was the only immune exposure information available for the cohort. The presence/absence analyses assumed that sequencing depth was roughly uniform across donors, and that assumption may not be true. Because the 87-base-pair reads could not distinguish some IMGT-functional V segments, including TRBV6-2 and TRBV6-3, those segments were excluded. A cluster of highly shared sequence variants was judged likely to represent a technical artifact of the sequencing pipeline. Across donors, most TCR sequences were observed very rarely, whereas some public TCRs were present in many individuals. A further reported finding was that TCR beta sequences accurately predicted the HLA-A and HLA-B alleles for most subjects in the first cohort. In vitro tests confirmed that a few of the cytomegalovirus-associated TCR beta chains recognize cytomegalovirus antigens. The study gave a list of 150 to 200 TCR beta chains associated with cytomegalovirus. Because HLA typing was unavailable for some donors at each locus, only the typed subset was used in association tests. Specific HLA alleles were associated with over 15,000 TCR beta sequences at a false discovery rate of 0.05 in a later analysis. In a later analysis, several top co-occurrence clusters were reported to appear linked to parvovirus B19, influenza, CMV and Epstein-Barr virus. In a later genetic analysis, fewer N-insertions in productive TCRs were reported among donors in an Asian-associated ancestry cluster than the roughly 700-donor mean. The classifier was reported to diagnose cytomegalovirus status with high specificity and sensitivity in both the original cohort and the validation cohort. Some 16 rarely observed V segments, including chromosome 9 orphons, were excluded from the earlier analysis of some 590 of the donors because counts were too low. In a later analysis, TCR association rates were found to vary across HLA loci, with the most associated TCRs seen for DRB1 alleles and the fewest for HLA-C alleles. Most CMV-associated TCR beta chains appeared to be HLA-restricted in a later analysis, and the HLA associations seemed to be driven largely by CMV exposure. Broadly in line with IMGT annotations, most TCR beta V segments showed up in productive rearrangements about 87% or about 30% of the time in an earlier analysis of a few hundred of the donors. Correlated functional status among segregating V segments might be attributable to linkage disequilibrium, but an unknown experimental factor could not be ruled out. This cohort had only TCR beta chains sequenced, and the lack of alpha or paired-chain data limited which features could be detected. A later genetic analysis associated a missense DCLRE1C variant with V-gene and J-gene trimming of TCR beta chains, and an independent cohort replicated the association. When HLA alleles, especially DR and DQ, strongly co-occurred, attributing TCR associations to individual alleles was difficult. The authors suggested that the approach could potentially be generalized to other disease states and immunological phenotypes.

Library preparation used the immunoSEQ multiplex PCR assay. The multiplex PCR relied on a mix of 60 forward primers for TCR Vbeta segments and 13 reverse primers for TCR Jbeta segments. Amplification of the CDR3 region of rearranged TCR beta genes was performed with a multiplex PCR assay on genomic DNA. Amplified TCR beta libraries were sequenced as 87-base-pair reads on the Illumina HiSeq System. As for the authors' bioinformatics: In a later analysis, tens of millions of unique TCR beta chains were counted across the 500 to 850 repertoires, and around 11 million of these chains were shared by at least two donors. To remove PCR and sequencing errors, raw reads were error-corrected and collapsed into unique sequences using a nearest-neighbor algorithm that merged closely related sequences. CDR3 sequences were aligned to IMGT reference sequences to assign V, D and J gene segments. Each retained sequence needed at least a six-nucleotide match to both a V gene segment and a J gene segment. A rearrangement was called productive if the CDR3 had no stop codons and remained in frame with V and J, and every other rearrangement was called non-productive. Following IMGT convention, CDR3 was defined as the stretch from the second conserved V-encoded cysteine to the conserved J-encoded phenylalanine. The earlier analysis of a few hundred of the donors excluded any sequence lacking an unambiguous match to a single V gene segment. An earlier analysis of a few hundred of the donors classified V segments as functional when productive rearrangements were above 56.7% and as segregating when the standard deviation between donors was above 5%. To diagnose cytomegalovirus status from the catalog of TCR beta chain sequences, a statistical classification framework was built. In a later analysis, V and J genes were assigned by comparing TCR nucleotide sequences against IMGT/GENE-DB human TR gene sequences. A later analysis assigned CDR3 sequences and most-parsimonious VDJ recombination scenarios with the TCRdist pipeline. In a later analysis, each TCR beta chain was defined by its CDR3 amino acid sequence together with its V-gene family, and reads lacking a unique V-gene family were excluded. To address suspected cross-contamination and a sequencing artifact, a later analysis removed over 500 highly shared, low-generation-probability nucleotide sequences. In a later analysis, a clonal expansion index was calculated for each public chain from normalized within-repertoire ranks of inferred template counts. In a later analysis, generation probabilities were computed with a VDJ recombination model fitted to out-of-frame rearrangements, and the resulting probabilities were checked against IGoR. Hypergeometric tests were used in a later analysis to score TCR-TCR, TCR-HLA and TCR-CMV co-occurrence, with a repertoire-size bias correction applied to the TCR pairs. To estimate false discovery rates, a later analysis permuted the HLA or CMV assignments 20 times. A later analysis grouped co-occurring TCRs with DBSCAN, adding TCRdist sequence similarity when clustering within HLA-allele-positive subsets. Repertoires with fewer than 30,000 or more than 120,000 public chains, plus five repertoires with anomalous nucleotide sharing, were excluded from co-occurrence clustering. The clones in this table, taken by TCRdb from immuneACCESS, are in-frame only. Not every clone is retained; where verified, under half of the shortfall comes from an unresolved V gene, and the cause of the rest is unknown. For V, J and clone size, that table is used; D and trimming come from the DNA. Present in this sample are around 110,000 clones, more than 70% of which were seen just once. The ten top clones hold 2.5% of the sample.

Including the terminal cysteine and phenylalanine, the CDR3 comprises 16 residues. The read is trimmed to its CDR3 DNA, 48 bases read in frame from base 1. Trimmed from V: 5 bases; trimmed from J: 7 bases; junction bases lacking a gene match: 12. The CDR1 and CDR2 encoded by the germline V gene (reference sequence) are MNHEY and SMNVEV. The sequenced sample consisted of PBMCs. The receptor was derived from a man aged 35 to 55 in good health and CMV-seronegative. This sequence uses TRBV27 and TRBJ2-1; TRBD1 lines up with 9 middle nucleotides. The CDR3 reads CASSGSGTGIVNEQFF. The nucleotides are TGTGCCAGCAGTGGCTCCGGGACAGGGATCGTGAATGAGCAGTTCTTC.